This T cell receptor (beta chain) came from a study of T cells in Graves' hyperthyroidism and ophthalmopathy. Overall study: Before any treatment, at initial diagnosis, peripheral blood was collected. Points from the study as a whole: A 13 V-J model separated ophthalmopathy from stable hyperthyroidism.

Regions amplified from RNA transcripts were the TCR beta CDR3 regions. HTBI primers were the set used in a first-round RT-PCR of the TCR CDR3. Each CDR3 protein is one row after TCRdb ran MiXCR on the multiplex PCR reads. This table holds 130,000 to 150,000 distinct CDR3 sequences, roughly 23% found once. On this clonotype itself: Its antigen remains unidentified.

The germline V gene has CDR1 SQVTM and CDR2 ANQGSEA. Trimming stripped 7 bases from V and 8 bases from J, with 15 bases between. This CDR3 comprises 12 residues. V gene TRBV29-1 combines with J gene TRBJ2-1; unclear D gene. The clonotype was recovered from a woman between 45 and 60 years old with Graves' hyperthyroidism that later progressed to Graves' ophthalmopathy. Sample: blood. The CDR3 DNA reads as TGCAGCGCCCTGGGGTTGGGCGATGAGCAGTTCTTC. It codes for CSALGLGDEQFF.